The 17 T cell receptor beta chains in this list originate from one sample, sequenced in a study of T cell repertoires in cytomegalovirus infection. One entry per CDR3 protein, called by TCRdb with MiXCR from the reads. The table includes around 310,000 distinct CDR3 sequences, roughly 28% detected once. Their cognate antigens are unknown. The sample was cultured PBMCs, taken from culture after CMV antigen stimulation. These receptors came from a human donor in good health (CMV status not recorded). Some clones in this sample may be carry-over from other donors' samples.

The chain links TRBV19 to TRBJ2-1; perhaps D is TRBD1 or TRBD2 (6 bases each). V was clipped by 2 bases and J by 7 bases, with 12 bases between them. Per the germline V gene, CDR1 is LNHDA and CDR2 is SQIVND (reference sequence). CDR3 size: 14 residues. The CDR3 loop is CASSIKGGWNEQFF. CDR3 nucleotide sequence: TGTGCCAGTAGTATAAAGGGGGGCTGGAATGAGCAGTTCTTC.

This chain joins TRBV3-1 and TRBJ2-3; a possible D gene is TRBD2 (6 bases). V was cut by 0 bases and J by 5 bases, with 18 bases left in between. From germline, CDR1 is LGHDT and CDR2 YNNKEL (reference sequence). The CDR3 covers 17 residues. The CDR3 reads CASSQDLRRVGGDTQYF. The CDR3 DNA is TGTGCCAGCAGCCAAGATCTACGACGGGTCGGGGGAGATACGCAGTATTTT.

The CDR3 nucleotides are TGTGCCAGCTCACCGCAGGGCTATAATTCACCCCTCCACTTT. Protein product: CASSPQGYNSPLHF. This sequence joins TRBV18 and TRBJ1-6; D perhaps matches TRBD1 (5 bases). There are 14 residues in the CDR3. The germline gives CDR1 KGHSH, CDR2 LQKENI. V lost 3 bases and J 3 bases, leaving 6 bases between the germline ends.

This clonotype was detected many times. V gene TRBV11-2 combines with J gene TRBJ2-1; maybe TRBD2 (6 bases). From germline, CDR1 is SGHAT and CDR2 FQNNGV. Trimming pared 0 bases from V and 3 bases from J, leaving 9 bases between. The CDR3 runs 15 residues. The CDR3 reads CASSLEGGSYNEQFF. The CDR3 DNA sequence: TGTGCCAGCAGCTTAGAGGGAGGTAGCTACAATGAGCAGTTCTTC.

This clonotype was seen more than once but under ten times. The genes are TRBV7-6 and TRBJ1-5; no reliable D call. CDR3 length: 14 amino acids. Germline V gene data show CDR1 as SGHVS and CDR2 as FNYEAQ. Trimming took 1 base from V and 6 from J, leaving 10 bases between them. The CDR3 is CASSLGGRSQPQHF. The CDR3 region has the DNA TGTGCCAGCAGCTTAGGCGGGCGCAGTCAGCCCCAGCATTTT.

This clonotype was seen a few times. The chain is built from TRBV6-1 and TRBJ2-1; tentatively, D is TRBD2 (5 bases). V lost 4 bases and J 9 bases, leaving 13 bases between the germline ends. This CDR3 is built from 13 residues. Germline V gene lookup returns CDR1 MNHNS and CDR2 SASEGT. The CDR3 is CASSVIGVGEQFF. CDR3 bases: TGTGCCAGCAGTGTTATCGGGGTGGGTGAGCAGTTCTTC.

As concerns this clonotype: It may be a read error: a sequence one base away is much more abundant. The chain joins TRBV7-2 to TRBJ2-7; 9 positions match TRBD2. CDR1 and CDR2 from the germline V gene are SGHTA and FQGNSA. The CDR3 length is 14 residues. The CDR3: CASSLGLAVYEQNF. The DNA of the CDR3 is TGTGCCAGCAGCTTAGGACTAGCGGTTTACGAGCAGAACTTC.

The chain is built from TRBV5-4 and TRBJ1-5, with 9 bases that match TRBD1. V shed 0 bases, J shed 3 bases, and the junction held 4 bases outside the gene matches. The CDR3 covers 16 residues. Per the germline V gene, CDR1 is SGHNT and CDR2 is YYREEE (reference sequence). The CDR3: CASSLGGTGTNQPQHF. CDR3 nucleotide sequence: TGTGCCAGCAGCTTGGGAGGGACAGGGACCAATCAGCCCCAGCATTTT. Full variable domain (missing parts from reference TRBV5-4 and TRBJ1-5): ETGVTQSPTHLIKTRGQQVTLRCSSQSGHNTVSWYQQALGQGPQFIFQYYREEENGRGNFPPRFSGLQFPNYSSELNVNALELDDSALYLCASSLGGTGTNQPQHFGDGTRLSIL.

The genes are TRBV20-1 and TRBJ2-1; a weak D match, TRBD1 (5 bases). The V end lost 3 bases, the J end lost 7 bases, and 10 bases lay between the germline ends. The CDR3 is 12 residues long. Germline CDR1 is DFQATT and CDR2 is SNEGSKA (reference sequence). The CDR3 DNA reads TGCAGTGCTAGGGTTCAGGGTAATGAGCAGTTCTTC. It is translated as CSARVQGNEQFF.

The chain is built from TRBV9 and TRBJ2-7; TRBD2 aligns across 15 bases. Germline V gene sequence: CDR1 SGDLS, CDR2 YYNGEE. This CDR3 has 17 amino acids. J gave up 2 bases and V 4 bases, and 7 bases lay outside the gene matches. The CDR3 region is CASSPGTSGGIPYEQYF. In nucleotides, the CDR3 is TGTGCCAGCAGCCCTGGGACTAGCGGGGGGATACCCTACGAGCAGTACTTC.

This clonotype has only a few counts. The chain couples TRBV10-3 to TRBJ2-5; unclear D gene. This CDR3 comprises 14 residues. Germline CDR1 ENHRY, CDR2 SYGVKD. V was trimmed by 0 bases and J by 5 bases, leaving 10 bases between them. The CDR3 sequence: CAISESNRDETQYF. The CDR3 region has the DNA TGTGCCATCAGTGAGTCGAACCGTGACGAGACCCAGTACTTC.

The table lists this clonotype with a few counts. The chain combines TRBV12-3 or TRBV12-4 with TRBJ2-3, with 9 bases identical to TRBD2. J gave up 5 bases and V 6 bases, and 12 bases lay outside the gene matches. CDR3 length equals 16 residues. The CDR3 is CASSTPGGRARDTQYF. CDR3 DNA sequence: TGTGCCAGCAGCACCCCGGGCGGGAGGGCCAGAGATACGCAGTATTTT.

This clonotype was seen at least ten times. The V gene is TRBV6-6, the J gene TRBJ2-3, with 10 bases identical to TRBD2. Germline CDR1 is MNHNY and CDR2 is SVGAGI (reference sequence). The CDR3 runs 16 residues. V lost 4 bases, J lost 5 bases, and 9 bases stayed unmatched. CDR3 sequence (DNA): TGTGCCAGCAGTTCACCTCTAGCGGGAGTAGGAGATACGCAGTATTTT. Protein sequence: CASSSPLAGVGDTQYF.

This clonotype was recorded at least ten times. The chain uses TRBV20-1 and TRBJ2-5; 16 bases are shared with TRBD2. V dropped 4 bases and J dropped 5; count of bases not matched to a gene: 19. The CDR3 consists of 20 residues. Germline V gives CDR1 DFQATT, CDR2 SNEGSKA (reference sequence). The CDR3 here is CSAIDEYGGLAGGPRETQYF. The CDR3 coding sequence is TGCAGTGCTATAGACGAATACGGGGGACTAGCGGGAGGGCCACGGGAGACCCAGTACTTC.

This chain joins TRBV4-1 and TRBJ2-3; TRBD1 matches 9 bases. Unmatched junction bases numbered 4, after V lost 4 bases and J lost 2 bases. Germline values: CDR1 MGHRA, CDR2 YSYEKL. This CDR3 region has 15 residues. For the CDR3, the DNA is TGCGCCAGCAGCCGTGGACAGGGGATCACAGATACGCAGTATTTT. Residues: CASSRGQGITDTQYF.

This clonotype was seen at least ten times. The chain uses TRBV12-3 or TRBV12-4 and TRBJ1-1; no firm D call. The length of the CDR3 is 14 residues. V lost 8 bases to trimming and J lost 2 bases, with 15 bases between them. CDR3 nucleotides: TGTGCCAGCGTTTGGGCGACGGGTAACACTGAAGCTTTCTTT. It specifies CASVWATGNTEAFF.

This clonotype was observed a handful of times. The J gene is TRBJ2-5, the V gene TRBV28, with 9 nucleotides matching TRBD2. Germline-derived CDR1 and CDR2 are MDHEN and SYDVKM. The CDR3 totals 15 residues. After removal of 2 bases from V and 4 bases from J, the junction contained 5 bases not matched to a gene. Here the CDR3 DNA reads TGTGCCAGCAGTTTACGGCTAGCGGGGAGAGAGACCCAGTACTTC. Translation gives CASSLRLAGRETQYF. The complete variable domain, with remaining parts taken from reference TRBV28 and TRBJ2-5, reads DVKVTQSSRYLVKRTGEKVFLECVQDMDHENMFWYRQDPGLGLRLIYFSYDVKMKEKGDIPEGYSVSREKKERFSLILESASTNQTSMYLCASSLRLAGRETQYFGPGTRLLVL.